This T cell receptor (beta chain) was sequenced during a study of beta chain features in type 1 diabetes. Study-wide results and caveats: A moderate, significant TCRB CDR3 shortening appeared in type 1 diabetes across four CD4+ subsets.

Sequencing targeted expressed TCRB transcripts, as all isolated RNA had been reverse transcribed. Assay used: immunoSEQ multiplex PCR; TCRdb lists only in-frame clones, some missing. The sample contains 250,000 to 300,000 clones, 8% of which appear only once. This clone was counted only a few times. The antigen is unknown. This receptor was identified in a woman younger than 30 in good health. Specimen: central memory CD4+ T cells from blood.

CDR3 DNA sequence: TGTGCCAGCAGTAAGACCGACACTGAAGCTTTCTTT. Translating it yields CASSKTDTEAFF. The chain links TRBV7-3 to TRBJ1-1, with D uncertain. This CDR3 has 12 amino acids. CDR1 is SGHTA, CDR2 FQGTGA, per germline. V gave up 6 bases and J gave up 3 bases, with 8 bases separating them.